This is a list of T cell receptor beta chains from one sample in a study of T cell responses to AZD1222 COVID-19 vaccine. Produced via immunoSEQ multiplex PCR; TCRdb's table is partial and in-frame only. This table holds roughly 190,000 clones, approximately 91% found once. The sample in question was peripheral blood, obtained 28 days after the second AZD1222 dose. Receptors originate from an adult who received the AZD1222 COVID-19 vaccine. Each CDR3 is given with its conserved first and last residue. The D gene is left open where the match is weak. The size field is filled for only some rows; it gives once, few, many or a size class.

v_call: TRBV14; j_call: TRBJ1-1; d_call: -; clone_size: -; cdr3_nt: TGTGCCAGCAGCCCGGGAGGGAGCACTGAAGCTTTCTTT; cdr3_aa: CASSPGGSTEAFF
v_call: TRBV5-1; j_call: TRBJ1-5; d_call: -; clone_size: -; cdr3_nt: TGCGCCAGCAGCTTAACAGGGATTATAACTCAGCCCCAGCATTTT; cdr3_aa: CASSLTGIITQPQHF
v_call: TRBV5-5; j_call: TRBJ1-6; d_call: -; clone_size: few; cdr3_nt: TGTGCCAGCAGCTCCGGGTGGCTGCAAAATTCACCCCTCCACTTT; cdr3_aa: CASSSGWLQNSPLHF
v_call: TRBV28; j_call: TRBJ2-5; d_call: TRBD2; clone_size: -; cdr3_nt: TGTGCCAGCAGTTCCAACCAGGGAGGGAGGGGAGGAGAGACCCAGTACTTC; cdr3_aa: CASSSNQGGRGGETQYF
v_call: TRBV28; j_call: TRBJ2-7; d_call: -; clone_size: -; cdr3_nt: TGTGCCAGCAGTGGGGGGAGCGAGCAGTACTTC; cdr3_aa: CASSGGSEQYF
v_call: TRBV6-1; j_call: TRBJ1-3; d_call: -; clone_size: -; cdr3_nt: TGTGCCAGCAGTGCCATGGGGAACGTAGGTGGAAACACCATATATTTT; cdr3_aa: CASSAMGNVGGNTIYF
v_call: TRBV15; j_call: TRBJ1-1; d_call: -; clone_size: -; cdr3_nt: TGTGCCACCAGCAGACAGGGGAGAGGCTCTGAAGCTTTCTTT; cdr3_aa: CATSRQGRGSEAFF
v_call: TRBV6-8; j_call: TRBJ1-5; d_call: TRBD1; clone_size: -; cdr3_nt: TGTGCCAGACCACAGGGGGCGCGGAGCAATCAGCCCCAGCATTTT; cdr3_aa: CARPQGARSNQPQHF
v_call: TRBV2; j_call: TRBJ2-7; d_call: TRBD2; clone_size: -; cdr3_nt: TGTGCCAGCAGTGAGAGGCGGGAGGGCGAGCAGTACTTC; cdr3_aa: CASSERREGEQYF
v_call: TRBV7-2; j_call: TRBJ2-3; d_call: -; clone_size: -; cdr3_nt: TGTGCCAGCAGCTTAGATGCAGGGGCAGATACGCAGTATTTT; cdr3_aa: CASSLDAGADTQYF
v_call: TRBV11-3; j_call: TRBJ2-7; d_call: -; clone_size: -; cdr3_nt: TGTGCCAGCAGCTACGCCTACGAGCAGTACTTC; cdr3_aa: CASSYAYEQYF
v_call: TRBV7-9; j_call: TRBJ2-5; d_call: -; clone_size: -; cdr3_nt: TGTGCCAGCAGCTTACCCCTTAAAGAGACCCAGTACTTC; cdr3_aa: CASSLPLKETQYF
v_call: TRBV5-1; j_call: TRBJ2-2; d_call: TRBD2; clone_size: -; cdr3_nt: TGCGCCAGCAGCGGGGGACCTCGAGGAGGCGGGAGAAACACCGGGGAGCTGTTTTTT; cdr3_aa: CASSGGPRGGGRNTGELFF
v_call: TRBV9; j_call: TRBJ1-6; d_call: -; clone_size: -; cdr3_nt: TGTGCCAGCGGACATAATAATTCACCCCTCCACTTT; cdr3_aa: CASGHNNSPLHF
v_call: TRBV4-1; j_call: TRBJ2-3; d_call: TRBD2; clone_size: -; cdr3_nt: TGCGCCAGCAGCCAAAGAAGCGGGAGGGCCCTCTCCACAGATACGCAGTATTTT; cdr3_aa: CASSQRSGRALSTDTQYF
v_call: TRBV5-1; j_call: TRBJ1-1; d_call: -; clone_size: -; cdr3_nt: TGCGCCAGCAGCTTGGGGGTCCTCGGCCCCAACACTGAAGCTTTCTTT; cdr3_aa: CASSLGVLGPNTEAFF
v_call: TRBV3-1/TRBV3-2; j_call: TRBJ2-1; d_call: -; clone_size: -; cdr3_nt: TGTGCCAGCAGCCAACGGGCGGGTTACAATGAGCAGTTCTTC; cdr3_aa: CASSQRAGYNEQFF
v_call: TRBV6-2/TRBV6-3; j_call: TRBJ1-1; d_call: -; clone_size: -; cdr3_nt: TGTGCCAGCAGTTATCTTCGTGGCGCTGAAGCTTTCTTT; cdr3_aa: CASSYLRGAEAFF
v_call: TRBV7-3; j_call: TRBJ1-2; d_call: -; clone_size: -; cdr3_nt: TGTGCCAGCAGCTTACCCGACGGAGTCGGCTACACCTTC; cdr3_aa: CASSLPDGVGYTF
v_call: TRBV6-5; j_call: TRBJ2-7; d_call: TRBD2; clone_size: medium-sized; cdr3_nt: TGTGCCAGCAGCCTACTAGCGAGCTCCTACGAGCAGTACTTC; cdr3_aa: CASSLLASSYEQYF